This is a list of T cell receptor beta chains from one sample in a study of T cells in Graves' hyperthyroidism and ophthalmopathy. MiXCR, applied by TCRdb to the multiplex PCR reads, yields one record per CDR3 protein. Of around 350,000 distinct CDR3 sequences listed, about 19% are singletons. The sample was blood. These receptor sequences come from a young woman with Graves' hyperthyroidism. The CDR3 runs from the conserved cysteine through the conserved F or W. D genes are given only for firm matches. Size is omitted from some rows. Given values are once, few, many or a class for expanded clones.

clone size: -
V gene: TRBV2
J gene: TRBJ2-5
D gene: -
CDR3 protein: CASMRDLQETQYF
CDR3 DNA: TGTGCCAGCATGCGGGACCTTCAAGAGACCCAGTACTTC

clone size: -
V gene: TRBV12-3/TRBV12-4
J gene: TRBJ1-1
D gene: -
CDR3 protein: CASSWGRTEAFF
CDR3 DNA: TGTGCCAGCAGTTGGGGTAGGACTGAAGCTTTCTTT

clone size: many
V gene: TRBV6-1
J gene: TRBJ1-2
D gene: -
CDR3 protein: CASRQPGPTYGYTF
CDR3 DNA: TGTGCCAGCAGGCAACCGGGACCCACCTATGGCTACACCTTC

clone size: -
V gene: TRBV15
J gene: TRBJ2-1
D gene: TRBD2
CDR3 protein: CATSLTSGAYNEQFF
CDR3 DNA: TGTGCCACCAGTTTGACTAGCGGGGCCTACAATGAGCAGTTCTTC

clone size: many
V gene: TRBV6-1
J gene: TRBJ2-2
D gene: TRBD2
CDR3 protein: CASSEFGGGAPGELFF
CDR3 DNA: TGTGCCAGCAGTGAATTCGGCGGGGGGGCGCCCGGGGAGCTGTTTTTT

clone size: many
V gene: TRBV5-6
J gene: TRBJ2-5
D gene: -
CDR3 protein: CASRVRPEETQYF
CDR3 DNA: TGTGCCAGCCGCGTTAGACCAGAAGAGACCCAGTACTTC

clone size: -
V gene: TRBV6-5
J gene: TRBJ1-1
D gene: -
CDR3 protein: CASSYGDVSTEAFF
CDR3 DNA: TGTGCCAGCAGTTATGGGGATGTTTCGACTGAAGCTTTCTTT

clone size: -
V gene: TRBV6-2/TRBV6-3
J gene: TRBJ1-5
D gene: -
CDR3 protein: CASSTGHGQSNSNQPQHF
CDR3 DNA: TGTGCCAGCAGTACGGGGCACGGACAGTCTAATAGCAATCAGCCCCAGCATTTT

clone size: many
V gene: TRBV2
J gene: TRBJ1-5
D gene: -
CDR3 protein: CASSEWGGGNQPQHF
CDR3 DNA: TGTGCCAGCAGTGAATGGGGAGGCGGCAATCAGCCCCAGCATTTT

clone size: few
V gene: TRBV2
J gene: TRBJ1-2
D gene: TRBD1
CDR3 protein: CASSVGQGGNYGYTF
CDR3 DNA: TGTGCCAGCAGTGTGGGACAGGGGGGGAACTATGGCTACACCTTC

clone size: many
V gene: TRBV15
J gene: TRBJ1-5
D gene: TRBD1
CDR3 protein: CATTSGTGHTQPQHF
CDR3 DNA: TGTGCCACCACCTCGGGGACAGGGCACACTCAGCCCCAGCATTTT

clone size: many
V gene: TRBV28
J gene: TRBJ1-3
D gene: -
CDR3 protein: CASSLGSTTVNTIYF
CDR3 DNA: TGTGCCAGCAGTTTGGGGTCGACGACTGTAAACACCATATATTTT

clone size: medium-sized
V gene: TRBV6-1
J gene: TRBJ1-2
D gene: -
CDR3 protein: CASSEGENYGYTF
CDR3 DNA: TGTGCCAGCAGTGAAGGGGAAAACTATGGCTACACCTTC

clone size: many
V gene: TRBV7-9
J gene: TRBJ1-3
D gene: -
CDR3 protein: CASSLDLGSGNTIYF
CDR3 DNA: TGTGCCAGCAGCTTAGACCTGGGCTCTGGAAACACCATATATTTT

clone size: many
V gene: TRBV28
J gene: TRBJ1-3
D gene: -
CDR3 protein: CASSPSTGNTIYF
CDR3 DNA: TGTGCCAGCAGCCCTTCCACTGGAAACACCATATATTTT

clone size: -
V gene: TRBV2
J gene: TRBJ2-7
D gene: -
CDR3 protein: CASSVMSTIYEQYF
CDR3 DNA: TGTGCCAGCAGTGTAATGTCGACAATCTACGAGCAGTACTTC

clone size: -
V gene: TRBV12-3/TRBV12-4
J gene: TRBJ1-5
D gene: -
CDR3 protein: CASSLREGQPQHF
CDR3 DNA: TGTGCCAGCAGCCTCAGGGAAGGTCAGCCCCAGCATTTT

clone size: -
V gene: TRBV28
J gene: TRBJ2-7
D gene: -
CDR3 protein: CASSPTTDSYEQYF
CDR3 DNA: TGTGCCAGCAGTCCTACCACAGATTCCTACGAGCAGTACTTC

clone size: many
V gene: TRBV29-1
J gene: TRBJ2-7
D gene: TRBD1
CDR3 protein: CSVESGTDVYEQYF
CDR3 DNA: TGCAGCGTTGAATCCGGGACAGATGTCTACGAGCAGTACTTC

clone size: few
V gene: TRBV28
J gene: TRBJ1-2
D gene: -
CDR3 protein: CASSGALHTEGYTF
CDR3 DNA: TGTGCCAGCAGTGGGGCCCTGCATACGGAGGGCTACACCTTC

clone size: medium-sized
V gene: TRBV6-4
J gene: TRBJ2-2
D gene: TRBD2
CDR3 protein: CASSDGTSTGELFF
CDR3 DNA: TGTGCCAGCAGTGACGGGACTAGCACCGGGGAGCTGTTTTTT

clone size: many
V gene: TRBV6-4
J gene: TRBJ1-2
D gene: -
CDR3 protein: CASRNRPRWRFGFYGYTF
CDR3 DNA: TGTGCCAGTAGAAACAGACCAAGGTGGAGATTCGGATTCTATGGCTACACCTTC

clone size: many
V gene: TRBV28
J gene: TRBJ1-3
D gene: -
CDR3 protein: CASSPGDSGNTIYF
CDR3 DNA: TGTGCCAGCAGCCCGGGTGATTCTGGAAACACCATATATTTT

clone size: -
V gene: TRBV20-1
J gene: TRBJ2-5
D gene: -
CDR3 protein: CSAKVQSGTETQYF
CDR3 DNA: TGCAGTGCTAAAGTTCAATCGGGCACGGAGACCCAGTACTTC

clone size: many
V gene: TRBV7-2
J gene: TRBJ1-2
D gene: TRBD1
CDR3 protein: CASSLRDRYYTF
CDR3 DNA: TGTGCCAGCAGCCTACGGGACAGGTACTACACCTTC

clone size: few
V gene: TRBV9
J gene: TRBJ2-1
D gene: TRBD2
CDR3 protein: CASSDLIAGGYTSSCNEQFF
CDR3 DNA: TGTGCCAGCAGCGACCTAATAGCGGGGGGATACACTAGCTCCTGCAATGAGCAGTTCTTC

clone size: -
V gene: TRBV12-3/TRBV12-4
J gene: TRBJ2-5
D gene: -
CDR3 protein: CASSLAGGTSQTQYF
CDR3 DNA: TGTGCCAGCAGTTTAGCGGGGGGAACCTCCCAGACCCAGTACTTC

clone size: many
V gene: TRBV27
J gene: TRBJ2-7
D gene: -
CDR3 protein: CASSLSMGPLYEQYF
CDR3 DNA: TGTGCCAGCAGTTTATCGATGGGACCCCTCTACGAGCAGTACTTC

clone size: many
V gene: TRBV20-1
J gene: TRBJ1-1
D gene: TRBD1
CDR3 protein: CSARKGTENTEAFF
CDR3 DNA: TGCAGTGCTAGAAAGGGGACAGAGAACACTGAAGCTTTCTTT

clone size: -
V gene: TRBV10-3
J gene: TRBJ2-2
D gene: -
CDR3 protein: CAISPSGGPTGELFF
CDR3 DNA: TGTGCCATCAGTCCCTCAGGGGGGCCGACCGGGGAGCTGTTTTTT

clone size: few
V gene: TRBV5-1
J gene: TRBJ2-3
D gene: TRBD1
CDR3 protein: CASSFGTVTDTQYF
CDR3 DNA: TGCGCCAGCAGCTTCGGGACAGTCACAGATACGCAGTATTTT

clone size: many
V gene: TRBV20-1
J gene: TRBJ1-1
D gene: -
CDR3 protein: CSASRVEGGGTEAFF
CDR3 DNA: TGCAGTGCTAGTAGGGTCGAGGGTGGGGGCACTGAAGCTTTCTTT

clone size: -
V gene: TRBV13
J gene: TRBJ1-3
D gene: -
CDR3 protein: CASSPAPRASLTYSGNTIYF
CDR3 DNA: TGTGCCAGCAGCCCGGCCCCAAGGGCCTCCCTCACTTACTCTGGAAACACCATATATTTT

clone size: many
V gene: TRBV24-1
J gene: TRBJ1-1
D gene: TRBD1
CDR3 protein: CATSDQGSGGGTEAFF
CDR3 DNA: TGTGCCACCAGTGACCAAGGGTCAGGGGGTGGCACTGAAGCTTTCTTT

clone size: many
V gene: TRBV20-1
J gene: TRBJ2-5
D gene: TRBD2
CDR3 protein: CSAINPGTSVETQYF
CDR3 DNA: TGCAGTGCTATCAACCCCGGGACTAGCGTAGAGACCCAGTACTTC

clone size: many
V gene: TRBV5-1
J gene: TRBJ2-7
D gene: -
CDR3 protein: CASSLWGTFSQEQYF
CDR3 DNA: TGCGCCAGCAGCTTGTGGGGGACATTCTCTCAGGAGCAGTACTTC

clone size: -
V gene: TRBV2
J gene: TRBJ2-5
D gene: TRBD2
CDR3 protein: CASSERVSLAGGWETQYF
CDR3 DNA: TGTGCCAGCAGTGAACGAGTTTCACTAGCGGGGGGGTGGGAGACCCAGTACTTC

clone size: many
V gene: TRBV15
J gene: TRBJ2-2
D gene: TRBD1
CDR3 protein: CATKTGGPNTGELFF
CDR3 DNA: TGTGCCACCAAGACAGGGGGCCCGAACACCGGGGAGCTGTTTTTT

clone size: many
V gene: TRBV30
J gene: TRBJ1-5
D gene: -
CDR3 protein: CAWSGSGQPQHF
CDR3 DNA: TGTGCCTGGAGTGGATCAGGCCAGCCCCAGCATTTT

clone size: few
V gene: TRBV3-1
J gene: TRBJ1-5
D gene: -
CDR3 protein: CASSPQGGWNQPQHF
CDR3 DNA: TGTGCCAGCAGCCCCCAAGGGGGTTGGAATCAGCCCCAGCATTTT

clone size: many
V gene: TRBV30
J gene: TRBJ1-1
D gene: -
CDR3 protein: CAWSAPNTEAFF
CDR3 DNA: TGTGCCTGGAGCGCACCGAACACTGAAGCTTTCTTT

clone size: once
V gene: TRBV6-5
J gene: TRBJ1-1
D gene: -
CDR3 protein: CASSYLGGVPSEAFF
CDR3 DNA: TGTGCCAGCAGTTACTTGGGGGGAGTTCCCTCTGAAGCTTTCTTT

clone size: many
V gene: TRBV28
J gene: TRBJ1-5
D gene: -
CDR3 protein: CASSSRDRSYSNQPQHF
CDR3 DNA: TGTGCCAGCAGTTCAAGAGACAGGTCCTATAGCAATCAGCCCCAGCATTTT

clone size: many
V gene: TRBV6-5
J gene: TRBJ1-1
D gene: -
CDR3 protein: CASSYPNERAAEAFF
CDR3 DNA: TGTGCCAGCAGTTACCCCAATGAGAGGGCGGCTGAAGCTTTCTTT

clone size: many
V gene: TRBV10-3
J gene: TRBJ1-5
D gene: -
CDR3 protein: CAISESGGNQPQHF
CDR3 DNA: TGTGCCATCAGTGAGTCGGGGGGCAATCAGCCCCAGCATTTT

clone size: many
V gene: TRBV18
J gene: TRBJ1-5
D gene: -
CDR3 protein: CASSPIGHDNQPQHF
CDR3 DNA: TGTGCCAGCTCACCAATCGGACACGACAATCAGCCCCAGCATTTT